Listed below are T cell receptor beta chains from one sample, sequenced in a study of T cell responses to AZD1222 COVID-19 vaccine. TCRdb keeps only in-frame clones here, not all; method: immunoSEQ multiplex PCR. With some 150,000 clones in the sample, the ten largest clones hold 2.2%. The sample comprised peripheral blood. Receptors were obtained from an adult in good health. The CDR3 runs from the conserved cysteine through the conserved F or W. A D gene is named only where the DNA matches it firmly.

j_gene	v_gene	d_gene	CDR3aa	CDR3nt
TRBJ2-5	TRBV7-6	NA	CASSLGGGQETQYF	TGTGCCAGCAGCCTAGGGGGGGGCCAAGAGACCCAGTACTTC
TRBJ1-1	TRBV5-1	NA	CASSLVTEGGEAFF	TGCGCCAGCAGCTTGGTGACGGAAGGGGGTGAAGCTTTCTTT
TRBJ2-7	TRBV5-5	NA	CASSLGPGNHYEQYF	TGTGCCAGCAGCTTGGGCCCAGGGAATCACTACGAGCAGTACTTC
TRBJ1-4	TRBV7-9	TRBD1	CASSDPGGETNEKLFF	TGTGCCAGCAGTGACCCAGGGGGCGAAACTAATGAAAAACTGTTTTTT
TRBJ1-2	TRBV28	NA	CASSLVGFGGYTF	TGTGCCAGCAGTTTGGTAGGGTTTGGGGGCTACACCTTC
TRBJ1-6	TRBV14	NA	CASSQAAAYNSPLHF	TGTGCCAGCAGCCAAGCTGCAGCCTATAATTCACCCCTCCACTTT
TRBJ2-5	TRBV4-2	NA	CASSQGGETQYF	TGTGCCAGCAGCCAAGGAGGGGAGACCCAGTACTTC
TRBJ2-3	TRBV9	NA	CASSVGSLPTDTQYF	TGTGCCAGCAGCGTAGGTAGTTTACCCACAGATACGCAGTATTTT
TRBJ2-3	TRBV9	NA	CASSVGQGNTDTQYF	TGTGCCAGCAGCGTAGGCCAGGGGAACACAGATACGCAGTATTTT
TRBJ2-3	TRBV5-1	TRBD2	CASSLGGTSPTDTQYF	TGCGCCAGCAGCTTGGGGGGGACTAGCCCCACAGATACGCAGTATTTT
TRBJ2-7	TRBV7-2	TRBD1	CASSLRQGAGEQYF	TGTGCCAGCAGCTTGCGGCAGGGGGCGGGCGAGCAGTACTTC
TRBJ2-7	TRBV21-1	NA	CASSKGADLTSYEQYF	TGTGCCAGCAGCAAAGGGGCAGATCTAACCTCCTACGAGCAGTACTTC
TRBJ1-1	TRBV5-5	NA	CASSLTWVVILSREGTEAFF	TGTGCCAGCAGCTTGACTTGGGTTGTAATTTTGAGTCGGGAGGGCACTGAAGCTTTCTTT
TRBJ2-5	TRBV18	TRBD1	CASSPGQGARETQYF	TGTGCCAGCTCACCTGGGCAGGGGGCACGGGAGACCCAGTACTTC
TRBJ2-7	TRBV15	NA	CATSRDRGYEQYF	TGTGCCACCAGCAGAGATAGGGGGTACGAGCAGTACTTC
TRBJ1-6	TRBV5-6	NA	CASSLGTRYNSPLHF	TGTGCCAGCAGCCTCGGGACACGCTATAATTCACCCCTCCACTTT
TRBJ2-1	TRBV5-4	NA	CASSREREQFF	TGTGCCAGCAGTAGGGAGCGCGAGCAGTTCTTC
TRBJ1-2	TRBV7-9	NA	CASSPSRRDGYTF	TGTGCCAGCAGCCCTAGCCGCAGGGATGGCTACACCTTC
TRBJ1-6	TRBV6-1	NA	CASSEAPGVRVNSPLHF	TGTGCCAGCAGTGAAGCCCCGGGAGTCAGAGTTAATTCACCCCTCCACTTT
TRBJ1-5	TRBV9	TRBD1	CASSTRQGDAPSNQPQHF	TGTGCCAGCAGTACCAGACAGGGCGACGCGCCGAGCAATCAGCCCCAGCATTTT
TRBJ2-7	TRBV2	TRBD2	CASSHPGLADYEQYF	TGTGCCAGCAGCCATCCGGGACTAGCGGACTACGAGCAGTACTTC
TRBJ2-1	TRBV11-3	NA	CASSLGGYNEQFF	TGTGCCAGCAGCTTGGGGGGTTACAATGAGCAGTTCTTC